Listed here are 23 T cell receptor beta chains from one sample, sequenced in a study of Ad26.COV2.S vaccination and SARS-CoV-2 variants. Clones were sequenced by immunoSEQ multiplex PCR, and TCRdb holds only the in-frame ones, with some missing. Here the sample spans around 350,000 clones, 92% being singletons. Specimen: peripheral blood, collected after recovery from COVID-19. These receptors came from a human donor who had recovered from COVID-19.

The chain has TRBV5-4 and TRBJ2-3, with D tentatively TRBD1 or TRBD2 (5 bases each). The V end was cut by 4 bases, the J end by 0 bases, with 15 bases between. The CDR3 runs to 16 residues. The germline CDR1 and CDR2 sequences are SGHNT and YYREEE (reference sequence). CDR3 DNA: TGTGCCAGCAGCCACGCCGGGACCCCTAGCACAGATACGCAGTATTTT. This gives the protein CASSHAGTPSTDTQYF.

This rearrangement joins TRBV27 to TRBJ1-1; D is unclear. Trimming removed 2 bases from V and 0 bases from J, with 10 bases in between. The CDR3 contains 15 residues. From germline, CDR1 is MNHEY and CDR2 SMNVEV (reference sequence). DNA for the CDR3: TGTGCCAGCAGTTTAATTGCAGTCATGAACACTGAAGCTTTCTTT. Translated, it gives CASSLIAVMNTEAFF.

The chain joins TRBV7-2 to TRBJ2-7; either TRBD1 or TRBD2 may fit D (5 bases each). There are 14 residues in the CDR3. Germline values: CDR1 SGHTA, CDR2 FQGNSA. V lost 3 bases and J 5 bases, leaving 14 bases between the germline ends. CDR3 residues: CASSFSGPQNEQYF. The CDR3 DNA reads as TGTGCCAGCAGCTTTTCGGGACCCCAGAACGAGCAGTACTTC.

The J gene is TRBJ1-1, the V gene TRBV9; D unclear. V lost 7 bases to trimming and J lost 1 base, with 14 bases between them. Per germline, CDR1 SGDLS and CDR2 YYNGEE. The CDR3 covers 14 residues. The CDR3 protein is CASSLEQRNTEAFF. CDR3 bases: TGTGCCAGCTCATTAGAGCAGAGGAACACTGAAGCTTTCTTT.

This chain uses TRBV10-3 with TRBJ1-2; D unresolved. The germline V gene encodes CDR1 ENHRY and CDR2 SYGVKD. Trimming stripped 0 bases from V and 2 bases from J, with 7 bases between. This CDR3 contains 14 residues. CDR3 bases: TGTGCCATCAGTGAGTCAACAGACAACTATGGCTACACCTTC. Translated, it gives CAISESTDNYGYTF.

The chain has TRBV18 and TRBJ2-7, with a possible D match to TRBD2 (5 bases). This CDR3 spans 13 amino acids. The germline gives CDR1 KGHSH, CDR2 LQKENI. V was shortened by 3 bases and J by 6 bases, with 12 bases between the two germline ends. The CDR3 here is CASSPPGLFEQYF. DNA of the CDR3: TGTGCCAGCTCACCGCCCGGACTGTTCGAGCAGTACTTC.

The CDR3 here is CASSLVSGDTDTQYF. The DNA for the CDR3 is TGTGCCAGCAGCTTGGTTAGCGGGGACACAGATACGCAGTATTTT. The rearrangement links TRBV5-4 to TRBJ2-3, with TRBD2 matching 8 bases. CDR3 length: 15 amino acids. Germline V gives CDR1 SGHNT, CDR2 YYREEE (reference sequence). J gave up 2 bases and V 0 bases, and 2 bases lay outside the gene matches.

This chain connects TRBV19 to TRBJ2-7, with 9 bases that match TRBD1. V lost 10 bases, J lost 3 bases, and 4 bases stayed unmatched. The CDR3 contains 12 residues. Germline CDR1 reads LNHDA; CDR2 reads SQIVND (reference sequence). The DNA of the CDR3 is TGTGCCACCCGGGACAGGGTCTACGAGCAGTACTTC. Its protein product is CATRDRVYEQYF.

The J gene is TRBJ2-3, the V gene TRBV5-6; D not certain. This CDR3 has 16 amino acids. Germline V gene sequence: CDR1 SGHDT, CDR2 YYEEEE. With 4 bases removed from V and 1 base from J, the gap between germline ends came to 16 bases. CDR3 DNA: TGTGCCAGCAGCCTGTCACACGAATACGGCACAGATACGCAGTATTTT. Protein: CASSLSHEYGTDTQYF. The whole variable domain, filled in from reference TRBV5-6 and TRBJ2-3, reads DAGVTQSPTHLIKTRGQQVTLRCSPKSGHDTVSWYQQALGQGPQFIFQYYEEEERQRGNFPDRFSGHQFPNYSSELNVNALLLGDSALYLCASSLSHEYGTDTQYFGPGTRLTVL.

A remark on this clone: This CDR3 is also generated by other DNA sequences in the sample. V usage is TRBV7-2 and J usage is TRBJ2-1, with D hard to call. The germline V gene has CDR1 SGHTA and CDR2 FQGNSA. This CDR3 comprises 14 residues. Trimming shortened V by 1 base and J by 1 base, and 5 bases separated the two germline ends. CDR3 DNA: TGTGCCAGCAGCTTAGTTGGGTCCTACAATGAGCAGTTCTTC. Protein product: CASSLVGSYNEQFF. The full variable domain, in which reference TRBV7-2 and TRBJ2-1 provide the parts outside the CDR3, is GAGVSQSPSNKVTEKGKDVELRCDPISGHTALYWYRQSLGQGLEFLIYFQGNSAPDKSGLPSDRFSAERTGGSVSTLTIQRTQQEDSAVYLCASSLVGSYNEQFFGPGTRLTVL.

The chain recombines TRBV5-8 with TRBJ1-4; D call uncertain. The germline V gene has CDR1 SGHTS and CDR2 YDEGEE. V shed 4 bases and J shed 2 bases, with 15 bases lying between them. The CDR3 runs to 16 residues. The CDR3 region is CASSLGEGWTNEKLFF. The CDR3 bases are TGTGCCAGCAGCCTTGGCGAAGGGTGGACTAATGAAAAACTGTTTTTT.

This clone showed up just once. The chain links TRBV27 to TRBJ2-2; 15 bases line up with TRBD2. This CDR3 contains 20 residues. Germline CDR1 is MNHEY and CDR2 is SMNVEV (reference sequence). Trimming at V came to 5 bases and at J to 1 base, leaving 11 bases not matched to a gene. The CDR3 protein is CASSPRPGLAGGLNTGELFF. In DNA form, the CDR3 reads TGTGCCAGCAGTCCCCGACCGGGACTAGCGGGGGGCCTGAACACCGGGGAGCTGTTTTTT.

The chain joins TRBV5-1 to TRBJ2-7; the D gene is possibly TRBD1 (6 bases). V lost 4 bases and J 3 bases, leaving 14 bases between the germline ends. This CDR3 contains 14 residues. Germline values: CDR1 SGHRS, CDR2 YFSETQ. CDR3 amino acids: CASSMTGLGYEQYF. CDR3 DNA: TGCGCCAGCAGCATGACAGGATTAGGCTACGAGCAGTACTTC. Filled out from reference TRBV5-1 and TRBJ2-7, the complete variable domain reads KAGVTQTPRYLIKTRGQQVTLSCSPISGHRSVSWYQQTPGQGLQFLFEYFSETQRNKGNFPGRFSGRQFSNSRSEMNVSTLELGDSALYLCASSMTGLGYEQYFGPGTRLTVT.

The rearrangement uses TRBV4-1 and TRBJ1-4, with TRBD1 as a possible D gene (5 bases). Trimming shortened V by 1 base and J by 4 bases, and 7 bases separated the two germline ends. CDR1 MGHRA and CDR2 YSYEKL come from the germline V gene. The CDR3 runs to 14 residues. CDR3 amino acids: CASSQGQNNEKLFF. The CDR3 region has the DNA TGCGCCAGCAGCCAAGGACAGAATAATGAAAAACTGTTTTTT.

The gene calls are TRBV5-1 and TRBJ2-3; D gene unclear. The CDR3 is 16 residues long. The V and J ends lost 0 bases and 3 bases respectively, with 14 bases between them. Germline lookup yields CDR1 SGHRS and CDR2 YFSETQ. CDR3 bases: TGCGCCAGCAGCTTGGGGGTGGCTAGTAGGACAGATACGCAGTATTTT. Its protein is CASSLGVASRTDTQYF.

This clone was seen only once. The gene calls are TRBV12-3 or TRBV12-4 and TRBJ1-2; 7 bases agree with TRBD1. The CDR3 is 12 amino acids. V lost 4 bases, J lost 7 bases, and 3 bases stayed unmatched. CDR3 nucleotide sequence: TGTGCCAGCAGTTCGACAGGGTTTGGCTACACCTTC. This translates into CASSSTGFGYTF.

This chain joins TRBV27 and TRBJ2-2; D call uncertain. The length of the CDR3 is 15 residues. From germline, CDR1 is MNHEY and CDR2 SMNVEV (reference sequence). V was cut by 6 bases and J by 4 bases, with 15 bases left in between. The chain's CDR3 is CASSDHGSRTGELFF. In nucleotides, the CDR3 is TGTGCCAGCAGCGACCATGGGTCGCGCACCGGGGAGCTGTTTTTT.

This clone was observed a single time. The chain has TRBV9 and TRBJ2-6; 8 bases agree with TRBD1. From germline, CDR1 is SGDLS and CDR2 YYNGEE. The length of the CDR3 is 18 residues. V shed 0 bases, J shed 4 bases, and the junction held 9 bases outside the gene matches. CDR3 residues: CASSVGAGGFSGANVLTF. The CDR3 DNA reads TGTGCCAGCAGCGTAGGTGCAGGGGGCTTCTCCGGGGCCAACGTCCTGACTTTC.

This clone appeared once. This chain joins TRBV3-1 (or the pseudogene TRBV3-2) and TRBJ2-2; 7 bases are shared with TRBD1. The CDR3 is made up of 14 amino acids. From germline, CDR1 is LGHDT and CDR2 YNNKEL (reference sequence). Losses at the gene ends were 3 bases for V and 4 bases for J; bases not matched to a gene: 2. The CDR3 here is CASSQGQITGELFF. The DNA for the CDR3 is TGTGCCAGCAGCCAGGGACAGATCACCGGGGAGCTGTTTTTT.

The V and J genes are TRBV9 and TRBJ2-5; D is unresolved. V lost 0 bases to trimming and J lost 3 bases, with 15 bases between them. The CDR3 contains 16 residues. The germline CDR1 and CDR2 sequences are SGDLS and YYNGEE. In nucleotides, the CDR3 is TGTGCCAGCAGCGTAGAGGGTCGGGTAGGAAAAGAGACCCAGTACTTC. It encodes CASSVEGRVGKETQYF.

The CDR3 DNA follows: TGTGCCAGCAGCGTAGCTATTAAGGGAGGGGTTTATGGCTACACCTTC. It codes for CASSVAIKGGVYGYTF. The chain carries TRBV9 and TRBJ1-2, with a weak D call TRBD1 (5 bases). V was shortened by 0 bases and J by 5 bases, with 17 bases between the two germline ends. The CDR3 contains 16 residues. From germline, CDR1 is SGDLS and CDR2 YYNGEE.

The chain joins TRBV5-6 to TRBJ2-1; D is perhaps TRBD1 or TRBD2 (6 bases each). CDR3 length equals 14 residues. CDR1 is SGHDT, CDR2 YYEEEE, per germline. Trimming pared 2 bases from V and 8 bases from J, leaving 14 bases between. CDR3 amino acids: CASSFGWGADEQFF. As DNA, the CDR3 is TGTGCCAGCAGCTTCGGCTGGGGGGCCGATGAGCAGTTCTTC.

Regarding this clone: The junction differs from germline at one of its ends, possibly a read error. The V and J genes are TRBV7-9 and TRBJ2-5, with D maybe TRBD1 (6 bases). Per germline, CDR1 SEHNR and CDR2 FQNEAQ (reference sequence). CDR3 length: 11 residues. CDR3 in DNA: TGTGCCAGCAGCTTATCGACAGGAGTGAACTTC. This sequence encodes CASSLSTGVNF. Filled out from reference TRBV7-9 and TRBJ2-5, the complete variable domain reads DTGVSQNPRHKITKRGQNVTFRCDPISEHNRLYWYRQTLGQGPEFLTYFQNEAQLEKSRLLSDRFSAERPKGSFSTLEIQRTEQGDSAMYLCASSLSTGVNFGPGTRLLVL.